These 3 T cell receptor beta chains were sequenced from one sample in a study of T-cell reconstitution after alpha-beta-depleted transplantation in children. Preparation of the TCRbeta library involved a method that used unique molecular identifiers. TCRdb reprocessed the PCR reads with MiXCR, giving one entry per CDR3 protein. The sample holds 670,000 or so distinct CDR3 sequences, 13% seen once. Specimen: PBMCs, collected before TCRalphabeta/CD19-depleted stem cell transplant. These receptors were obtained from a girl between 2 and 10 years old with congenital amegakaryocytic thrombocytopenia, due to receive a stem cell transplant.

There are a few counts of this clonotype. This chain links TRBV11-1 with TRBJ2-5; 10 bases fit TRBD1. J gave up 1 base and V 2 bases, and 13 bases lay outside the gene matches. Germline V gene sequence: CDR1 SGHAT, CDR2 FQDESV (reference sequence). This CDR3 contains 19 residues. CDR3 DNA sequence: TGTGCCAGCAGCTTAATTCGGCCGGACAGGGGGTTTGTCCAAGAGACCCAGTACTTC. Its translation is CASSLIRPDRGFVQETQYF.

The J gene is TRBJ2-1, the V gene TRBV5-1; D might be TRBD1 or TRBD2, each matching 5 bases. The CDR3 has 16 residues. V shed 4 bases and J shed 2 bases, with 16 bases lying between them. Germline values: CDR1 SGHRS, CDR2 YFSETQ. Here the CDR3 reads CASSPGAGFPYNEQFF. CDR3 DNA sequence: TGCGCCAGCAGCCCCGGGGCAGGGTTCCCCTACAATGAGCAGTTCTTC. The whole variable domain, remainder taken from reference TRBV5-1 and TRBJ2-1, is KAGVTQTPRYLIKTRGQQVTLSCSPISGHRSVSWYQQTPGQGLQFLFEYFSETQRNKGNFPGRFSGRQFSNSRSEMNVSTLELGDSALYLCASSPGAGFPYNEQFFGPGTRLTVL.

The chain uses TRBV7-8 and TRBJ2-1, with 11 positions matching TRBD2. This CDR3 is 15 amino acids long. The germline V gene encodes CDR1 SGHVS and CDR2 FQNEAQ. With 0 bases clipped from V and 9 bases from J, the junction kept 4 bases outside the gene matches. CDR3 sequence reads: CASSLAGLAGGEQFF. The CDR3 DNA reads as TGTGCCAGCAGCTTAGCAGGACTAGCGGGTGGTGAGCAGTTCTTC.